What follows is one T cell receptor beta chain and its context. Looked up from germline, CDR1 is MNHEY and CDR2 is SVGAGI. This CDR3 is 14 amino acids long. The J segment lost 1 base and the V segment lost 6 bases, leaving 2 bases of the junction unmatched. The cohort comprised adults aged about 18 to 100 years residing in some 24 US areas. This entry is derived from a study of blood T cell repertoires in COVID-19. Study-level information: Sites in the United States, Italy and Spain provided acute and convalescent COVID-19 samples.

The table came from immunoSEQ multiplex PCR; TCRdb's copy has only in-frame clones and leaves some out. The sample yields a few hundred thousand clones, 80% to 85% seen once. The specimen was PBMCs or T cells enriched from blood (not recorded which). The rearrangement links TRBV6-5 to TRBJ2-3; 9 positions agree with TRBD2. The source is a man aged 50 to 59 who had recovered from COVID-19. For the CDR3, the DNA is TGTGCCAGCAGCCGGACTAGCGGCACAGATACGCAGTATTTT. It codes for CASSRTSGTDTQYF.